This paragraph covers one TCR beta chain sequence. There are 14 residues in the CDR3. Germline-derived CDR1 and CDR2 are LGHNA and YNFKEQ. V dropped 2 bases and J dropped 8; count of bases not matched to a gene: 6. For every subset, genomic DNA was evenly distributed across several immunoSEQ plates. Using immunoSEQ multiplex PCR, the repertoire was profiled, and TCRdb retains in-frame clones only, with some absent. The sample has approximately 2,300,000 clones, just under 95% seen once. The data were obtained in a study of shared clonotypes between healthy human individuals. The clonotype originates from a man aged 18-30 years in good health. Some clones in this sample may be carry-over from other donors' samples. Sequencing was performed on naive CD4+ T cells from PBMCs. Subset described: CD45RA+ positively selected. This sequence joins TRBV4-2 and TRBJ1-2; 9 nucleotides align to TRBD1. The CDR3 nucleotides read TGTGCCAGCAGCCAAAGGTACAGGGGGCGAGGCTACACCTTC. Encoded protein: CASSQRYRGRGYTF.